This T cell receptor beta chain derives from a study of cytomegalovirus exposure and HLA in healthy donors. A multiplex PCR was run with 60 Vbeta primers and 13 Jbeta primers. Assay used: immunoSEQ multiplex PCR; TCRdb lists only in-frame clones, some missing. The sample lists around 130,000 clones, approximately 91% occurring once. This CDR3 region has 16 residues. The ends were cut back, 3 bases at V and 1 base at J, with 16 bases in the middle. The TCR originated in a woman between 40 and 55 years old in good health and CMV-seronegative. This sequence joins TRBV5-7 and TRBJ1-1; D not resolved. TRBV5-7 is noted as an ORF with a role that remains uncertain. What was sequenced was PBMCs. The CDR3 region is CASSCYSEKWNTEAFF. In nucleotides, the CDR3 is TGTGCCAGCAGCTGTTACTCTGAGAAATGGAACACTGAAGCTTTCTTT.